Shown below are 31 T cell receptor beta chains from a single sample sequenced in a study of blood T cell repertoires in COVID-19. Sequencing used immunoSEQ multiplex PCR; TCRdb keeps in-frame clones, though not all of them. The table records around 260,000 clones, about 90% of them present only once. Sequencing used peripheral blood. The receptors come from a person aged 18-35 years with COVID-19, enrolled during active disease.

The V and J genes are TRBV6-1 and TRBJ2-2; D unclear. This CDR3 has 12 residues. The V gene's germline CDR1 is MNHNS and CDR2 SASEGT. Trimming stripped 3 bases from V and 7 bases from J, with 6 bases between. CDR3 loop: CASSEYGGELFF. CDR3 coding DNA: TGTGCCAGCAGTGAGTACGGCGGGGAGCTGTTTTTT.

The gene calls are TRBV21-1 and TRBJ2-7; the table's D call, TRBD2, has no DNA check behind it. TRBV21-1 represents a pseudogene. CDR3 size: 15 residues. CDR3 amino acids: CASSKSTSKPYEQYF. CDR3 coding DNA: TGTGCCAGCAGCAAGAGCACTAGCAAACCCTACGAGCAGTACTTC.

This clone was counted once. The V call is TRBV30, the J call TRBJ2-5, with 10 nucleotides matching TRBD2. With 0 bases clipped from V and 2 bases from J, the junction kept 6 bases outside the gene matches. Germline V lookup: CDR1 GTSNPN, CDR2 SVGIG (reference sequence). The CDR3 covers 16 residues. CDR3 protein: CAWSVGLAGEQETQYF. CDR3 DNA: TGTGCCTGGAGTGTAGGGCTAGCGGGAGAACAAGAGACCCAGTACTTC.

The chain is built from TRBV9 and TRBJ1-2; 8 bases are a match to TRBD1. The CDR3 has 14 amino acids. V shed 0 bases and J 8 bases; nucleotides not matched to a gene: 6. Per germline, CDR1 SGDLS and CDR2 YYNGEE. DNA of the CDR3: TGTGCCAGCAGCGTAGTTACTCAGGGGGCCGGCTACACCTTC. Its protein product is CASSVVTQGAGYTF.

The V call is TRBV3-1 (or the pseudogene TRBV3-2), the J call TRBJ2-5, with 8 bases identical to TRBD2. Germline trimming cut 0 bases from V and 2 bases from J; bases unmatched to any gene: 11. CDR3 size: 18 residues. The germline V gene encodes CDR1 LGHDT and CDR2 YNNKEL (reference sequence). In DNA, the CDR3 is TGTGCCAGCAGCCAAGATCGCGGACGGGAGGGGAGGCAAGAGACCCAGTACTTC. Translation: CASSQDRGREGRQETQYF.

This clone was observed a single time. The gene calls are TRBV5-1 and TRBJ1-1, with D possibly TRBD1 on 6 matching bases. Germline lookup yields CDR1 SGHRS and CDR2 YFSETQ. CDR3 size: 14 residues. V was shortened by 4 bases and J by 1 base, with 11 bases between the two germline ends. CDR3 nucleotides: TGCGCCAGCAGCGCGGACAGACAGAACACTGAAGCTTTCTTT. Protein sequence: CASSADRQNTEAFF. Drawing the rest from reference TRBV5-1 and TRBJ1-1, the complete variable domain is KAGVTQTPRYLIKTRGQQVTLSCSPISGHRSVSWYQQTPGQGLQFLFEYFSETQRNKGNFPGRFSGRQFSNSRSEMNVSTLELGDSALYLCASSADRQNTEAFFGQGTRLTVV.

This clone came up a few times. V is TRBV28 and J is TRBJ1-2, with D tentatively TRBD1 (6 bases). This CDR3 has 16 amino acids. Germline V gene data show CDR1 as MDHEN and CDR2 as SYDVKM. Deletions cut 10 bases from V and 7 bases from J, with 28 bases between. CDR3 in amino acids: CATLNLGQGISGGYTF. The DNA for the CDR3 is TGTGCCACTCTGAACTTGGGGCAGGGGATTTCGGGTGGCTACACCTTC.

This clone was recorded once. This chain uses TRBV6-6 with TRBJ1-2, with D possibly TRBD1 on 5 matching bases. Per the germline V gene, CDR1 is MNHNY and CDR2 is SVGAGI (reference sequence). V shed 6 bases and J shed 2 bases, with 16 bases lying between them. There are 15 residues in the CDR3. The CDR3 reads CASSPRAGWNYGYTF. The CDR3 DNA sequence: TGTGCCAGCAGCCCCAGGGCAGGGTGGAACTATGGCTACACCTTC.

The V call is TRBV19, the J call TRBJ1-3, with 7 positions matching TRBD1. V dropped 9 bases and J dropped 0; count of bases not matched to a gene: 5. Germline values: CDR1 LNHDA, CDR2 SQIVND (reference sequence). This CDR3 contains 14 residues. The CDR3 DNA follows: TGTGCCAGACCGGGACAGTTCTCTGGAAACACCATATATTTT. Encoded protein: CARPGQFSGNTIYF.

V usage is TRBV19 and J usage is TRBJ2-3, with 8 positions matching TRBD1. V shed 5 bases and J 2 bases; nucleotides not matched to a gene: 6. The CDR3 spans 15 residues. From germline, CDR1 is LNHDA and CDR2 SQIVND (reference sequence). CDR3 sequence: CASSWTGTYTDTQYF. CDR3 DNA: TGTGCCAGTAGTTGGACAGGGACGTACACAGATACGCAGTATTTT.

This clone was observed once. The rearrangement joins TRBV24-1 to TRBJ2-1; 7 nucleotides line up with TRBD1. V was clipped by 6 bases and J by 5 bases; unmatched bases: 12. From germline, CDR1 is KGHDR and CDR2 SFDVKD. This CDR3 has 16 amino acids. This chain's CDR3 is CATSPGGGQVHNEQFF. As DNA, the CDR3 is TGTGCCACCAGTCCCGGCGGTGGACAGGTTCACAATGAGCAGTTCTTC.

This clone was observed a handful of times. The rearrangement joins TRBV6-5 to TRBJ1-2, with a weak D call TRBD1 (5 bases). Germline V gene data show CDR1 as MNHEY and CDR2 as SVGAGI. With 5 bases removed from V and 5 bases from J, the gap between germline ends came to 15 bases. The CDR3 is made up of 14 amino acids. The CDR3 DNA reads as TGTGCCAGCAGTCGGGAGCCCCGGGGGTATGGCTACACCTTC. This gives the protein CASSREPRGYGYTF.

This sequence joins TRBV6-5 and TRBJ1-6; possible D gene TRBD1, 5 bases. CDR3 size: 16 residues. The V gene lost 0 bases and the J gene lost 6 bases, with 12 bases spanning the gap. Germline values: CDR1 MNHEY, CDR2 SVGAGI. CDR3 loop: CASSYSGGVPNSPLHF. The CDR3, as DNA: TGTGCCAGCAGTTACTCGGGAGGGGTGCCTAATTCACCCCTCCACTTT.

V is TRBV30 and J is TRBJ2-3; 13 nucleotides agree with TRBD2. V lost 5 bases, J lost 3 bases, and 8 bases stayed unmatched. Germline assignment: CDR1 GTSNPN and CDR2 SVGIG (reference sequence). CDR3 length equals 16 residues. CDR3 DNA: TGTGCCTGGGCTAACGGACTAGCGGGAGTAACAGATACGCAGTATTTT. Protein sequence: CAWANGLAGVTDTQYF.

The CDR3 DNA sequence: TGTGCCAGCAGCCGGGGGCAAGGGGGCTACACCTTC. Residues: CASSRGQGGYTF. The chain recombines TRBV3-1 (or the pseudogene TRBV3-2) with TRBJ1-2; D perhaps matches TRBD1 (6 bases). CDR1 LGHDT and CDR2 YNNKEL come from the germline V gene (reference sequence). V was cut by 4 bases and J by 8 bases, with 11 bases left in between. CDR3 length equals 12 residues.

V gene TRBV28 combines with J gene TRBJ2-3, with a weak D call TRBD2 (5 bases). Germline CDR1 and CDR2: MDHEN and SYDVKM. V was trimmed by 2 bases and J by 1 base, leaving 10 bases between them. This CDR3 comprises 15 residues. CDR3 sequence: CASSLVGGGTDTQYF. Here the CDR3 DNA reads TGTGCCAGCAGTTTAGTAGGAGGCGGCACAGATACGCAGTATTTT.

This sequence joins TRBV7-9 and TRBJ2-7, with D maybe TRBD2 (6 bases). The CDR3 runs to 15 residues. Looked up from germline, CDR1 is SEHNR and CDR2 is FQNEAQ (reference sequence). With 5 bases removed from V and 3 bases from J, the gap between germline ends came to 17 bases. In DNA, the CDR3 is TGTGCCAGCAGCACGGGACTTCCTTTTAACTACGAGCAGTACTTC. Translated, it gives CASSTGLPFNYEQYF.

V and J are TRBV30 and TRBJ2-7; TRBD2 matches 11 bases. Germline V gene sequence: CDR1 GTSNPN, CDR2 SVGIG (reference sequence). The V and J ends lost 3 bases and 6 bases, in that order; junction bases with no gene match: 7. There are 14 residues in the CDR3. In DNA, the CDR3 is TGTGCCTGGAGCCTATCAACTAGCGGGAGCGAGCAGTACTTC. It codes for CAWSLSTSGSEQYF.

The chain recombines TRBV4-3 with TRBJ1-5; TRBD1 matches 10 bases. The CDR3 has 15 residues. Germline CDR1 is LGHNA and CDR2 is YSLEER. V lost 1 base and J lost 5; bases outside the gene matches: 2. The CDR3 protein is CASSQGTGGYQPQHF. The CDR3 DNA is TGCGCCAGCAGCCAAGGGACAGGGGGGTATCAGCCCCAGCATTTT.

The chain is built from TRBV19 and TRBJ2-1, with D maybe TRBD1 (5 bases). The CDR3 consists of 15 residues. V gave up 6 bases and J gave up 7 bases, with 19 bases separating them. Germline V lookup: CDR1 LNHDA, CDR2 SQIVND (reference sequence). The CDR3: CASRSPRADGNEQFF. Written as DNA, the CDR3 is TGTGCCAGTAGGTCCCCCAGGGCAGACGGGAATGAGCAGTTCTTC.

The V gene is TRBV10-2, the J gene TRBJ1-1; D might be TRBD1 (5 bases). Trimming removed 8 bases at V and 4 bases at J, with 17 bases between. The CDR3 has 14 amino acids. The germline CDR1 and CDR2 sequences are WSHSY and SAAADI. CDR3 nucleotide sequence: TGCGCCAGCGATGGGGCAGGTCGAGGCACTGAAGCTTTCTTT. It codes for CASDGAGRGTEAFF.

This chain's CDR3 is CAGQGLVGDTQYF. DNA for the CDR3: TGTGCCGGGCAGGGATTAGTGGGAGATACGCAGTATTTT. The rearrangement joins TRBV30 to TRBJ2-3; weak D call: TRBD1 (5 bases). Germline CDR1 reads GTSNPN; CDR2 reads SVGIG (reference sequence). The CDR3 extends over 13 amino acids. The germline V and J ends were trimmed by 8 bases and 5 bases, with 17 bases remaining between them.

This sequence joins TRBV18 and TRBJ1-6, with a tentative D call TRBD1 (5 bases). There are 14 residues in the CDR3. Trimming cost V 6 bases and J 9 bases, with 15 bases left between them. Germline CDR1 KGHSH, CDR2 LQKENI. The chain's CDR3 is CASSPGTGVSPLHF. The CDR3 region has the DNA TGTGCCAGCTCGCCCGGGACTGGGGTTTCACCCCTCCACTTT. The entire variable domain, with the rest obtained from reference TRBV18 and TRBJ1-6, is as follows: NAGVMQNPRHLVRRRGQEARLRCSPMKGHSHVYWYRQLPEEGLKFMVYLQKENIIDESGMPKERFSAEFPKEGPSILRIQQVVRGDSAAYFCASSPGTGVSPLHFGNGTRLTVT.

The chain couples TRBV6-2 or TRBV6-3 to TRBJ1-1; D might be TRBD1 (5 bases). Trimming cost V 6 bases and J 4 bases, with 15 bases left between them. Germline CDR1 is MNHEY and CDR2 is SVGEGT. The CDR3 length is 14 residues. CDR3 nucleotide sequence: TGTGCCAGCAGCCCGCAGAAGGGGTTCACTGAAGCTTTCTTT. Its translation: CASSPQKGFTEAFF.

V is TRBV19 and J is TRBJ1-1; 7 bases are shared with TRBD1. Germline V CDR1 and CDR2: LNHDA, SQIVND (reference sequence). The CDR3 is 15 residues long. V lost 0 bases to trimming and J lost 4 bases; unmatched junction nucleotides: 5. CDR3 coding DNA: TGTGCCAGTAGTATAGATGCAGGGGGAGGCACTGAAGCTTTCTTT. The encoded protein is CASSIDAGGGTEAFF.

The gene calls are TRBV6-2 or TRBV6-3 and TRBJ1-1; D ambiguous. Germline CDR1 and CDR2: MNHEY and SVGEGT. With 4 bases removed from V and 0 bases from J, the gap between germline ends came to 6 bases. The CDR3 totals 13 residues. CDR3 DNA sequence: TGTGCCAGCAGTTTTGTCATGAACACTGAAGCTTTCTTT. It is translated as CASSFVMNTEAFF.

The chain uses TRBV4-1 and TRBJ2-1, with D possibly matching TRBD2 (5 bases). V was shortened by 2 bases and J by 6 bases, with 17 bases between the two germline ends. Per the germline V gene, CDR1 is MGHRA and CDR2 is YSYEKL. CDR3 size: 16 residues. The CDR3 reads CASSQFVASRSNEQFF. The CDR3 DNA sequence: TGCGCCAGCAGCCAATTCGTGGCTAGCCGAAGCAATGAGCAGTTCTTC.

The rearrangement joins TRBV6-5 to TRBJ2-1; 8 bases are a match to TRBD2. Germline trimming cut 7 bases from V and 0 bases from J; bases unmatched to any gene: 5. This CDR3 has 15 amino acids. CDR1 and CDR2 (germline): MNHEY, SVGAGI. The CDR3 loop is CASNWREVSYNEQFF. The DNA of the CDR3 is TGTGCCAGCAATTGGCGGGAGGTCTCCTACAATGAGCAGTTCTTC.

The rearrangement joins TRBV12-1 to TRBJ2-5; TRBD2 is the table's D call and was not checked against the DNA. TRBV12-1 is a pseudogene. The CDR3 runs to 16 residues. The CDR3 is CASSFASGRRAETQYF. Written as DNA, the CDR3 is TGTGCCAGCAGCTTCGCTAGCGGGAGACGGGCGGAGACCCAGTACTTC.

The chain is built from TRBV27 and TRBJ1-4; 8 bases line up with TRBD1. CDR3 length equals 15 residues. V was clipped by 4 bases and J by 7 bases; unmatched bases: 8. Looked up from germline, CDR1 is MNHEY and CDR2 is SMNVEV (reference sequence). The CDR3 bases are TGTGCCAGCAGTTACAATCAGGGGGCTGGTGAAAAACTGTTTTTT. It translates to CASSYNQGAGEKLFF.

This clone was seen just once. The V gene is TRBV6-5, the J gene TRBJ2-1; D is uncertain. Germline CDR1 reads MNHEY; CDR2 reads SVGAGI. V lost 2 bases and J 5 bases, leaving 7 bases between the germline ends. The CDR3 length is 13 residues. CDR3 sequence: CASSYRPDNEQFF. CDR3 nucleotides: TGTGCCAGCAGTTACCGTCCCGACAATGAGCAGTTCTTC.